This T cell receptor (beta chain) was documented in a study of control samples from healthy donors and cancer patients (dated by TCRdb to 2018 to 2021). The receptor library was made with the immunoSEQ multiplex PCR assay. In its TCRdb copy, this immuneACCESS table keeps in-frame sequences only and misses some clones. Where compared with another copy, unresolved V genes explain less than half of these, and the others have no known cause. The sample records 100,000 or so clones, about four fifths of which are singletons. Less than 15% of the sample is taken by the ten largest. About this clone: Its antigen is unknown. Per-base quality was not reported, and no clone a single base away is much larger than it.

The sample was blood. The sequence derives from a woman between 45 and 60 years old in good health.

Here the CDR3 is given as CAISGTLNTEAFF. DNA sequence: TGTGCCATCTCCGGGACATTGAACACTGAAGCTTTCTTT. Recombination connected TRBV10-3 to TRBJ1-1; matching of 6 bases hints at TRBD1 as the D gene. The CDR3 covers 13 residues, taking in both the cysteine and the phenylalanine. The CDR3 DNA has 39 bases and is translated from base 1. V is pared back by 8 bases and J by 0 bases, with 10 bases lying between the germline termini. CDR1 and CDR2 were assigned from the germline V gene as ENHRY and SYGVKD.